The 10 T cell receptor beta chains below all came from one sample that was sequenced in a study of blood T cell repertoires in COVID-19. The assay was immunoSEQ multiplex PCR, and TCRdb's table has in-frame clones only and misses some. The table shows around 210,000 clones, with 70% to 90% occurring only once. Source material: peripheral blood. The receptors derive from a man aged 50 to 60 with COVID-19, enrolled during active disease.

The rearrangement links TRBV7-9 to TRBJ1-1, with 9 nucleotides matching TRBD1. In germline, CDR1 is SEHNR, CDR2 FQNEAQ (reference sequence). The CDR3 spans 14 residues. V lost 7 bases and J lost 5; bases outside the gene matches: 8. CDR3 coding DNA: TGTGCCAGCACCCGACAGGGGGTAAGAACTGAAGCTTTCTTT. It encodes CASTRQGVRTEAFF. The whole variable domain, remainder taken from reference TRBV7-9 and TRBJ1-1, is DTGVSQNPRHKITKRGQNVTFRCDPISEHNRLYWYRQTLGQGPEFLTYFQNEAQLEKSRLLSDRFSAERPKGSFSTLEIQRTEQGDSAMYLCASTRQGVRTEAFFGQGTRLTVV.

The chain links TRBV6-2 or TRBV6-3 to TRBJ2-1; D may be TRBD2 (5 bases). V lost 0 bases to trimming and J lost 0 bases, with 12 bases between them. CDR1 and CDR2 from the germline V gene are MNHEY and SVGEGT. The CDR3 has 17 residues. CDR3 DNA: TGTGCCAGCAGTTACTCGATGGACTCGAGCTCCTACAATGAGCAGTTCTTC. Protein product: CASSYSMDSSSYNEQFF.

The gene calls are TRBV5-1 and TRBJ2-1; D uncertain. V lost 0 bases to trimming and J lost 5 bases, with 9 bases between them. The CDR3 loop spans 14 amino acids. CDR1 and CDR2 (germline): SGHRS, YFSETQ. The CDR3 loop reads CASSLVSYNNEQFF. In nucleotides, the CDR3 is TGCGCCAGCAGCTTGGTTTCCTATAACAATGAGCAGTTCTTC.

The chain couples TRBV18 to TRBJ2-5; tentative D call: TRBD2 (6 bases). The CDR3 contains 16 residues. V was shortened by 2 bases and J by 1 base, with 14 bases between the two germline ends. Per germline, CDR1 KGHSH and CDR2 LQKENI. The CDR3 DNA is TGTGCCAGCTCACCATTTAGCGGAAGTCCCCAAGAGACCCAGTACTTC. Translation gives CASSPFSGSPQETQYF.

V usage is TRBV4-3 and J usage is TRBJ1-2; tentatively, D is TRBD1 (5 bases). The V and J ends lost 4 bases and 4 bases respectively, with 13 bases between them. The CDR3 length is 14 residues. The V gene's germline CDR1 is LGHNA and CDR2 YSLEER. Here the CDR3 reads CASSPSGAPYGYTF. The DNA for the CDR3 is TGCGCCAGCAGCCCTAGTGGGGCCCCCTATGGCTACACCTTC.

The chain links TRBV21-1 to TRBJ1-5. TRBV21-1 is tagged as a pseudogene. There are 13 residues in the CDR3. The chain's CDR3 is CASSLRGTQPQHF. The CDR3 bases are TGTGCCAGCAGCCTCCGGGGGACCCAGCCCCAGCATTTT.

This chain joins TRBV29-1 and TRBJ2-3, with D perhaps matching TRBD1 (6 bases). The V gene's germline CDR1 is SQVTM and CDR2 ANQGSEA. CDR3 size: 17 residues. Trimming stripped 7 bases from V and 1 base from J, with 24 bases between. DNA of the CDR3: TGCAGCGCCACTAGGGGCCTACAGGGTACGGGCACAGATACGCAGTATTTT. Translating gives CSATRGLQGTGTDTQYF.

In this sample, this clone turned up once. The chain uses TRBV10-3 and TRBJ1-4, with TRBD1 matching 12 bases. The germline gives CDR1 ENHRY, CDR2 SYGVKD. The V segment lost 6 bases and the J segment 8 bases; nucleotides outside the gene matches: 13. The CDR3 runs 17 residues. CDR3 coding DNA: TGTGCCATCAGGGACGGGACAGGGGGCGTCGAAGGAGAAAAACTGTTTTTT. The encoded protein is CAIRDGTGGVEGEKLFF.

V usage is TRBV27 and J usage is TRBJ2-2; 12 positions match TRBD2. Germline V gene data show CDR1 as MNHEY and CDR2 as SMNVEV (reference sequence). J was trimmed by 7 bases and V by 4 bases; bases with no gene match: 7. CDR3 length: 16 residues. In DNA form, the CDR3 reads TGTGCCAGCAGTTCTCTAGCGGGAGGGCTCGGCGGGGAGCTGTTTTTT. Translating gives CASSSLAGGLGGELFF.

This chain links TRBV9 with TRBJ1-1, with D tentatively TRBD1 (5 bases). The CDR3 loop spans 14 amino acids. The V gene's germline CDR1 is SGDLS and CDR2 YYNGEE. V shed 3 bases and J shed 1 base, with 10 bases lying between them. The CDR3 spells CASSAQGTNTEAFF. Here the CDR3 DNA reads TGTGCCAGCAGCGCCCAGGGTACGAACACTGAAGCTTTCTTT.